A few counts support the clone carrying this TCR beta chain. Its antigen is still unknown. A universal primer binding site was introduced by template switching. The final cDNA contained unique molecular identifiers. TCRdb re-analysed the 5' RACE reads in MiXCR, keeping a single row per CDR3 protein. The sample records about 810,000 distinct CDR3 sequences, roughly an eighth being singletons. The data belong to a study of identical twins. General observations from the study: Cross-sectional statistics underpinned the conclusions; the same donors were not followed.

Germline lookup yields CDR1 SGHDT and CDR2 YYEEEE. The CDR3 consists of 17 residues. V dropped 3 bases and J dropped 6; count of bases not matched to a gene: 14. The same sample was also used in a study of yellow fever vaccine responses in identical twins.

The sequencing sample was made of PBMCs. This chain joins TRBV5-6 and TRBJ2-2; 7 bases agree with TRBD2. The clonotype comes from a woman between 18 and 29 years old in good health. CDR3 sequence (DNA): TGTGCCAGCAGCTGGGTGAAGCGGGGCCGAGGGGCCGGGGAGCTGTTTTTT. Amino acids: CASSWVKRGRGAGELFF.